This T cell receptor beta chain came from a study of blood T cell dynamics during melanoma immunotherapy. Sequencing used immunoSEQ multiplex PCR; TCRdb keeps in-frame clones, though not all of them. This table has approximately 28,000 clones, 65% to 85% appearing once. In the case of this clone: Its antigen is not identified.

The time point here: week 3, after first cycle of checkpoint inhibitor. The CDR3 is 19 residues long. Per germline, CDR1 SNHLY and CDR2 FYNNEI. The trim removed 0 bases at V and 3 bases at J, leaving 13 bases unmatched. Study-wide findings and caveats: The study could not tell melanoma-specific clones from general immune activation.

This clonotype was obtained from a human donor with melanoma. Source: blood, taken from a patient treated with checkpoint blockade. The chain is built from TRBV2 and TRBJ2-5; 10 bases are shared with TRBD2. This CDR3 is CASSEARVAGGPAKETQYF. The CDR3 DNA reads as TGTGCCAGCAGTGAAGCGCGAGTAGCGGGAGGCCCCGCTAAAGAGACCCAGTACTTC.